This TCR beta chain was identified in a study of beta chain features in type 1 diabetes. Whole-study results and caveats: In the patient group, naive, central memory and Treg TCRB repertoires seemed more alike than in the healthy donor group. Individuals with type 1 diabetes displayed fewer insertions and more deletions at VDJ junctions.

Trimming removed 8 bases from V and 7 bases from J, with 13 bases in between. Germline lookup yields CDR1 MNHEY and CDR2 SMNVEV (reference sequence). The CDR3 runs to 12 residues. cDNA synthesis used the whole RNA isolate, giving expressed TCRB sequences. The table came from immunoSEQ multiplex PCR; TCRdb's copy has only in-frame clones and leaves some out. This table has approximately 340,000 clones, about 15% appearing once. It was via CD45RO/CCR7/CD25/CD127/CD95/CD27 that CD4+ naive, central memory, regulatory and stem cell-like memory cells were sorted. This clone came up a few times. Its antigen is undetermined.

The chain is built from TRBV27 and TRBJ2-3, with no clear D. The sample consisted of naive CD4+ T cells from blood. The sequence was obtained from a young woman in good health. The CDR3, as DNA: TGTGCCAGCGGTAACGAACATCATACGCAGTATTTT. This codes for CASGNEHHTQYF.